Given below is one T cell receptor (beta chain) in context. Its target is unknown. PCR involved 60 Vbeta and 13 Jbeta primers. Some clones are missing from TCRdb's copy, which holds only in-frame ones; the method was immunoSEQ multiplex PCR. The repertoire holds around 130,000 clones, with 60% to 85% as singletons. The CDR3 covers 14 residues. V lost 6 bases and J 10 bases, leaving 21 bases between the germline ends. CDR1 and CDR2 from the germline V gene are MNHEY and SMNVEV (reference sequence). The sample comes from a study of cytomegalovirus exposure and HLA in healthy donors. Study-wide context: Of roughly 360 genotyped donors, about 81% grouped in the Caucasian-associated ancestry cluster.

General observations from the study: A highly shared variant cluster was judged a likely technical artifact. An analysis was carried out at a later point. It showed that HLA-associated TCR beta chains were more clonally expanded than equally common non-associated chains. Later analysis showed TCR association rates varying by HLA locus, highest for DRB1 and lowest for HLA-C.

This receptor was obtained from a woman in her thirties or forties in good health and CMV-seropositive. Sample: PBMCs. The chain recombines TRBV27 with TRBJ2-5; tentative D call: TRBD2 (6 bases). This CDR3 reads CASRPSGLALNQYF. CDR3 bases: TGTGCCAGCAGACCATCGGGACTCGCCTTAAACCAGTACTTC.